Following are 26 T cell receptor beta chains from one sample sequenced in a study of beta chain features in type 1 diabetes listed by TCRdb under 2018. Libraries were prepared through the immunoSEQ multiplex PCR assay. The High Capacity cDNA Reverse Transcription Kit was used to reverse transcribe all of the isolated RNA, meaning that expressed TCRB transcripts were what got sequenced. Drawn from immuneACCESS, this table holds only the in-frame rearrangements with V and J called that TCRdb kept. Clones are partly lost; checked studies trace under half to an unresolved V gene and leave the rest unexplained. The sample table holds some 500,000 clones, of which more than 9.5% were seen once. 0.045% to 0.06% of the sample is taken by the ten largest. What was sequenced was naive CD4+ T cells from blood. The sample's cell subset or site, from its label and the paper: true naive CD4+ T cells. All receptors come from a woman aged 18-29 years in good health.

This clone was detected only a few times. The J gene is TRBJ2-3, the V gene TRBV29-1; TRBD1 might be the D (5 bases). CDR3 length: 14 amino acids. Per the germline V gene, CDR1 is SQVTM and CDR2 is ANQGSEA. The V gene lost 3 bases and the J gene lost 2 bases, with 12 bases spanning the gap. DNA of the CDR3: TGCAGCGTTGACGGCAGGGTATCCACAGATACGCAGTATTTT. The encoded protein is CSVDGRVSTDTQYF.

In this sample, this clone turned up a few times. DNA for the CDR3: TGTGCCAGCAGCTTACTCGACAGGGGTGGTGGCTACACCTTC. Protein product: CASSLLDRGGGYTF. The rearrangement links TRBV7-6 to TRBJ1-2; 8 nucleotides match TRBD1. The V and J ends lost 2 bases and 7 bases, in that order; junction bases with no gene match: 6. The CDR3 loop spans 14 amino acids. CDR1 is SGHVS, CDR2 FNYEAQ, per germline. Based on the CDR3 plus reference TRBV7-6 and TRBJ1-2, the full variable domain is GAGVSQSPRYKVTKRGQDVALRCDPISGHVSLYWYRQALGQGPEFLTYFNYEAQQDKSGLPNDRFSAERPEGSISTLTIQRTEQRDSAMYRCASSLLDRGGGYTFGSGTRLTVV.

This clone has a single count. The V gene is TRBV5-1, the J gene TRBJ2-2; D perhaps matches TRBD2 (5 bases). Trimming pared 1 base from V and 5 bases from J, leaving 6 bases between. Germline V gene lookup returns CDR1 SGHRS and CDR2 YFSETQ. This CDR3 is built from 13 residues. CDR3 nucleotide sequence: TGCGCCAGCAGCTTGAAGCGGACCGGGGAGCTGTTTTTT. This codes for CASSLKRTGELFF.

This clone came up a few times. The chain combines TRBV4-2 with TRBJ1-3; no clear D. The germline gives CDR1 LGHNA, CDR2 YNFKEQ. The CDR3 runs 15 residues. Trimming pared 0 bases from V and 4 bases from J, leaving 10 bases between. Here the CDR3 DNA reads TGTGCCAGCAGCCAAGATCAGTCCCGAGGAAACACCATATATTTT. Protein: CASSQDQSRGNTIYF.

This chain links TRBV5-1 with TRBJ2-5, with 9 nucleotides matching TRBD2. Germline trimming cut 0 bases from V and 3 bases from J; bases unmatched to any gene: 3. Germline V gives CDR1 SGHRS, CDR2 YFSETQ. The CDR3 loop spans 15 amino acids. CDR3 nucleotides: TGCGCCAGCAGCTTGGATCCTAGCGGGGAAGAGACCCAGTACTTC. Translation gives CASSLDPSGEETQYF.

The CDR3 protein is CASSLDPGTEAFF. DNA for the CDR3: TGTGCCAGCAGCTTAGACCCCGGCACTGAAGCTTTCTTT. The chain has TRBV7-9 and TRBJ1-1; D remains unclear. The CDR3 has 13 amino acids. V shed 1 base and J shed 4 bases, with 7 bases lying between them. Looked up from germline, CDR1 is SEHNR and CDR2 is FQNEAQ (reference sequence).

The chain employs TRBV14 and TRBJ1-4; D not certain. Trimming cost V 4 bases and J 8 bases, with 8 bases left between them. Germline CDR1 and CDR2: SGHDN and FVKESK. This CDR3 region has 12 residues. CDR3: CASSPGSEKLFF. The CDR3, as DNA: TGTGCCAGCAGCCCCGGCAGCGAAAAACTGTTTTTT.

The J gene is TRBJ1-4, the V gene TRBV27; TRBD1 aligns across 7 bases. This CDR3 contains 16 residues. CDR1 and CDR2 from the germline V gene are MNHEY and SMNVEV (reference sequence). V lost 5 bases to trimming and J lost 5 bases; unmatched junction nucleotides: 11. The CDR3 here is CASSRFSPGGNEKLFF. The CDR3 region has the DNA TGTGCCAGCAGTAGGTTCTCTCCAGGGGGGAATGAAAAACTGTTTTTT.

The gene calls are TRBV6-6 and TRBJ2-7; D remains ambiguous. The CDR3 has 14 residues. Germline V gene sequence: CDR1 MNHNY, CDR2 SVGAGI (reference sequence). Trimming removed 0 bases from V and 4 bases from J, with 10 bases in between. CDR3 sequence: CASSYSGRQYEQYV. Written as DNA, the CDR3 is TGTGCCAGCAGTTACTCGGGTAGGCAGTACGAGCAGTACGTC.

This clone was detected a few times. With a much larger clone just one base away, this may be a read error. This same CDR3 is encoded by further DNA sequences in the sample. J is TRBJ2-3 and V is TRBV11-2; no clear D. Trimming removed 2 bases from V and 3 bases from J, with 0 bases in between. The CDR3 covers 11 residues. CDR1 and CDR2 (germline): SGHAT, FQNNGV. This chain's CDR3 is CASSLTDTQYF. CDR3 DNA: TGTGCCAGCAGCTTAACAGATACGCAGTATTTT.

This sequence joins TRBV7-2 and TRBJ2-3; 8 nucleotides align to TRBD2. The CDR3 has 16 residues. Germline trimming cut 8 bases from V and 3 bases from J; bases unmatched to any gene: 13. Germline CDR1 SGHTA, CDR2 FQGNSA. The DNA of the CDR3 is TGTGCCAGCCGCCCCAGCCCTAGCGGGTTTACAGATACGCAGTATTTT. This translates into CASRPSPSGFTDTQYF.

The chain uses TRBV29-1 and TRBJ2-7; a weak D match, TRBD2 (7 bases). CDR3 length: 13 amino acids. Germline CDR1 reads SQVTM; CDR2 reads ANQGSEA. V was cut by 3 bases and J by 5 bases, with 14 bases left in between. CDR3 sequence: CSVDRGAKDEQYF. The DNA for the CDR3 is TGCAGCGTTGACCGGGGGGCGAAGGACGAGCAGTACTTC.

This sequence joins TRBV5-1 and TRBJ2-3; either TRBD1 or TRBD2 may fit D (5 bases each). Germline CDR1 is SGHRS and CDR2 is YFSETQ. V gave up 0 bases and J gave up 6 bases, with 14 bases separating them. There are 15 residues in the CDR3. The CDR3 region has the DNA TGCGCCAGCAGCTTGGACTCAGGGTGGAGGGATACGCAGTATTTT. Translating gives CASSLDSGWRDTQYF.

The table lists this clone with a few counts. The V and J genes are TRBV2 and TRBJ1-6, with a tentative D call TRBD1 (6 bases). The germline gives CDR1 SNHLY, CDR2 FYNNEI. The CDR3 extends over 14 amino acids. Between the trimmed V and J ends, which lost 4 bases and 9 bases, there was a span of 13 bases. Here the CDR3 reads CASSGDLGASPLHF. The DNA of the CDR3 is TGTGCCAGCAGTGGGGACCTGGGGGCTTCACCCCTCCACTTT.

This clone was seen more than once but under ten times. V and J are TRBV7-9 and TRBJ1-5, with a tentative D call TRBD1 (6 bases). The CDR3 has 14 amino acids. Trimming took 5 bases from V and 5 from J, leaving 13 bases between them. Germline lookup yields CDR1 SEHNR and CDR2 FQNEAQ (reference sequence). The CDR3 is CASSPDRAHQPQHF. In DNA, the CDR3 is TGTGCCAGCAGCCCGGACAGAGCCCATCAGCCCCAGCATTTT.

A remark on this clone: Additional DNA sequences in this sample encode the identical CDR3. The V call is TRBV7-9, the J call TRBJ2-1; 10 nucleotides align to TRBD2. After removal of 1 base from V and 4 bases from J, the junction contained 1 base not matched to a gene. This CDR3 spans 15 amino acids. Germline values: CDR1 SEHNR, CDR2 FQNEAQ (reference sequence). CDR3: CASSLGTSGYNEQFF. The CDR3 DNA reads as TGTGCCAGCAGCTTAGGGACTAGCGGTTACAATGAGCAGTTCTTC.

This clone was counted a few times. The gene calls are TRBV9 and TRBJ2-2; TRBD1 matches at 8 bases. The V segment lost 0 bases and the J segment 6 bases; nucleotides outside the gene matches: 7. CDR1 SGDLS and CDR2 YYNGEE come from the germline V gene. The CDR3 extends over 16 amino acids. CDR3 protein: CASSVATGGMAGELFF. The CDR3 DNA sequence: TGTGCCAGCAGCGTAGCTACAGGGGGAATGGCCGGGGAGCTGTTTTTT.

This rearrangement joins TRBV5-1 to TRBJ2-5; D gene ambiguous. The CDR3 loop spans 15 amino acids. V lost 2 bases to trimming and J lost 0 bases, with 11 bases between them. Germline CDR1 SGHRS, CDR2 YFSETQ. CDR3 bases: TGCGCCAGCAGCTTTGTTGATGGGTACCAAGAGACCCAGTACTTC. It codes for CASSFVDGYQETQYF. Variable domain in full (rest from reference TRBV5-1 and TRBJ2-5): KAGVTQTPRYLIKTRGQQVTLSCSPISGHRSVSWYQQTPGQGLQFLFEYFSETQRNKGNFPGRFSGRQFSNSRSEMNVSTLELGDSALYLCASSFVDGYQETQYFGPGTRLLVL.

The CDR3 nucleotides are TGTGCCAGCAGCGACCGATTTCGGGGTTACAATGAGCAGTTCTTC. As protein: CASSDRFRGYNEQFF. This chain joins TRBV7-6 and TRBJ2-1; maybe TRBD2 (5 bases). V shed 5 bases and J shed 4 bases, with 15 bases lying between them. This CDR3 spans 15 amino acids. Germline CDR1 reads SGHVS; CDR2 reads FNYEAQ. The entire variable domain, with the rest obtained from reference TRBV7-6 and TRBJ2-1, is as follows: GAGVSQSPRYKVTKRGQDVALRCDPISGHVSLYWYRQALGQGPEFLTYFNYEAQQDKSGLPNDRFSAERPEGSISTLTIQRTEQRDSAMYRCASSDRFRGYNEQFFGPGTRLTVL.

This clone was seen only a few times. Here the CDR3 DNA reads TGTGCCTGGGACCTCAGGGCTAACTATGGCTACACCTTC. Translated: CAWDLRANYGYTF. The chain uses TRBV30 and TRBJ1-2; possibly TRBD1 for D (5 bases). Between the trimmed V and J ends, which lost 5 bases and 0 bases, there was a span of 10 bases. This CDR3 has 13 amino acids. Germline V lookup: CDR1 GTSNPN, CDR2 SVGIG (reference sequence).

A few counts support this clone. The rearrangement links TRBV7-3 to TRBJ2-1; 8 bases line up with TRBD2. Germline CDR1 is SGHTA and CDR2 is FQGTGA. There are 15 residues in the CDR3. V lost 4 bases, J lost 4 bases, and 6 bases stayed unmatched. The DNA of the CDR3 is TGTGCCAGCAGCTACAGCGGGGGCATATACAATGAGCAGTTCTTC. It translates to CASSYSGGIYNEQFF. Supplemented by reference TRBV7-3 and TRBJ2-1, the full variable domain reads GAGVSQTPSNKVTEKGKYVELRCDPISGHTALYWYRQSLGQGPEFLIYFQGTGAADDSGLPNDRFFAVRPEGSVSTLKIQRTERGDSAVYLCASSYSGGIYNEQFFGPGTRLTVL.

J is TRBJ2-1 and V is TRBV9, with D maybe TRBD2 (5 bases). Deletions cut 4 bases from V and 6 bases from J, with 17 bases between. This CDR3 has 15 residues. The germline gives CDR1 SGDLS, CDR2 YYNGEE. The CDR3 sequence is CASSYELELSNEQFF. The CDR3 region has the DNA TGTGCCAGCAGCTACGAACTAGAGCTGTCCAATGAGCAGTTCTTC.

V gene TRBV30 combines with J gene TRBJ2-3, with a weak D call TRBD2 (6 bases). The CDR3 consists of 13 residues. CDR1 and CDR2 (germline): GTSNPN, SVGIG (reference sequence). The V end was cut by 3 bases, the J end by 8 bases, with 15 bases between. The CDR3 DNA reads TGTGCCTGGAGGGAAACTCTGGGGGGTACGCAGTATTTT. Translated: CAWRETLGGTQYF.

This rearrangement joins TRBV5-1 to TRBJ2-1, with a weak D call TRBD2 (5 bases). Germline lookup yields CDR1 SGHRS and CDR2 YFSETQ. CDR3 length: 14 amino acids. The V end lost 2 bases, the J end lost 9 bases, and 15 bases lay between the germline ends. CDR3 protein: CASSFLSGNSEQFF. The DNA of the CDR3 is TGCGCCAGCAGCTTCTTGTCCGGGAATAGTGAGCAGTTCTTC.

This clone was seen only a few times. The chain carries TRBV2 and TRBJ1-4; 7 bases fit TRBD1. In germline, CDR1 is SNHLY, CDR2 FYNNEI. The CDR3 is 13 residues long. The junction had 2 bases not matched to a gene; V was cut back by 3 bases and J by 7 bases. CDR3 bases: TGTGCCAGCAGTGACAGGGGGGGTGAAAAACTGTTTTTT. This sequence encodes CASSDRGGEKLFF.

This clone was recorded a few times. The CDR3 DNA reads as TGCGCCAGCAGCTTCGGGACTAGCGGCGGCACAGATACGCAGTATTTT. Translated, it gives CASSFGTSGGTDTQYF. The V and J genes are TRBV5-1 and TRBJ2-3; 11 bases align to TRBD2. This CDR3 is built from 16 residues. CDR1 is SGHRS, CDR2 YFSETQ, per germline. J lost 1 base, V lost 2 bases, and 3 bases had no gene match.